These 14 T cell receptor beta chains came from one sample sequenced in a study of memory CD4+ T cells and cytomegalovirus serostatus. Profiled with immunoSEQ multiplex PCR; TCRdb holds only in-frame clones, not every one. This table holds some 67,000 clones, approximately 80% found once. Single viable CD3+CD4+CD8-CD45RO+ cells were sorted as the memory CD4+ T cells. The sample consisted of memory CD4+ T cells from blood. The receptors were sampled from an adult in good health and CMV-seropositive.

There are a few counts of this clone. This chain uses TRBV4-1 with TRBJ1-5; D is possibly TRBD1 (6 bases). The germline V and J ends were trimmed by 0 bases and 6 bases, with 15 bases remaining between them. In germline, CDR1 is MGHRA, CDR2 YSYEKL. CDR3 length equals 16 residues. The CDR3 reads CASSQEGGGEVQPQHF. In nucleotides, the CDR3 is TGCGCCAGCAGCCAAGAGGGAGGGGGAGAAGTTCAGCCCCAGCATTTT.

V gene TRBV7-9 combines with J gene TRBJ1-6; D uncertain. The CDR3 totals 16 residues. V dropped 5 bases and J dropped 0 bases, with 11 bases sitting between them. Germline V CDR1 and CDR2: SEHNR, FQNEAQ (reference sequence). The CDR3 sequence: CASSPLVSSYNSPLHF. The CDR3 coding sequence is TGTGCCAGCAGCCCTCTGGTGAGCTCCTATAATTCACCCCTCCACTTT. Based on the CDR3 plus reference TRBV7-9 and TRBJ1-6, the full variable domain is DTGVSQNPRHKITKRGQNVTFRCDPISEHNRLYWYRQTLGQGPEFLTYFQNEAQLEKSRLLSDRFSAERPKGSFSTLEIQRTEQGDSAMYLCASSPLVSSYNSPLHFGNGTRLTVT.

The chain has TRBV29-1 and TRBJ1-1; 9 bases are a match to TRBD1. The CDR3 runs 12 residues. Trimming at V came to 5 bases and at J to 5 bases, leaving 3 bases not matched to a gene. Per the germline V gene, CDR1 is SQVTM and CDR2 is ANQGSEA. The CDR3 here is CSVSQGATEAFF. The CDR3 DNA follows: TGCAGCGTTTCACAGGGGGCAACTGAAGCTTTCTTT. Full variable domain (remainder filled in from reference TRBV29-1 and TRBJ1-1): SAVISQKPSRDICQRGTSLTIQCQVDSQVTMMFWYRQQPGQSLTLIATANQGSEATYESGFVIDKFPISRPNLTFSTLTVSNMSPEDSSIYLCSVSQGATEAFFGQGTRLTVV.

J is TRBJ2-3 and V is TRBV30, with TRBD2 matching 7 bases. The CDR3 totals 16 residues. Per germline, CDR1 GTSNPN and CDR2 SVGIG (reference sequence). Trimming cost V 2 bases and J 2 bases; bases outside gene matches: 10. The CDR3, as DNA: TGTGCCTGGAGTAGAGCGGGATCCCCAAACACAGATACGCAGTATTTT. Translating it yields CAWSRAGSPNTDTQYF.

CDR3 residues: CASSIEAGDTQYF. The CDR3 DNA is TGTGCCAGTAGTATAGAGGCGGGAGATACGCAGTATTTT. The chain is built from TRBV19 and TRBJ2-3, with TRBD2 as a possible D gene (5 bases). The germline gives CDR1 LNHDA, CDR2 SQIVND (reference sequence). The CDR3 has 13 amino acids. Trimming pared 0 bases from V and 5 bases from J, leaving 6 bases between.

The chain uses TRBV5-4 and TRBJ2-1; D may match TRBD1 or TRBD2 (6 bases each). The V gene lost 9 bases and the J gene lost 2 bases, with 15 bases spanning the gap. CDR1 and CDR2 (germline): SGHNT, YYREEE (reference sequence). The CDR3 totals 14 residues. The CDR3 DNA reads TGTGCCATCGGGAGACAGGAAACCTACAATGAGCAGTTCTTC. Its translation is CAIGRQETYNEQFF.

This chain uses TRBV7-8 with TRBJ1-1; no definite D call. The CDR3 extends over 15 amino acids. Germline-derived CDR1 and CDR2 are SGHVS and FQNEAQ. Trimming removed 0 bases at V and 0 bases at J, with 8 bases between. CDR3 protein: CASSLAQAMNTEAFF. The CDR3 DNA follows: TGTGCCAGCAGCTTAGCCCAGGCTATGAACACTGAAGCTTTCTTT.

This clone has only a few counts. This chain links TRBV9 with TRBJ1-3, with 7 positions matching TRBD1. The germline V gene has CDR1 SGDLS and CDR2 YYNGEE. V dropped 9 bases and J dropped 4; count of bases not matched to a gene: 13. This CDR3 has 15 residues. CDR3 DNA: TGTGCCACCAACCTACTAGACAGGGAAGGAAACACCATATATTTT. It is translated as CATNLLDREGNTIYF.

V is TRBV27 and J is TRBJ2-3; 8 bases are a match to TRBD2. CDR1 and CDR2 (germline): MNHEY, SMNVEV (reference sequence). The length of the CDR3 is 16 residues. V trimming: 3 bases; J trimming: 4 bases; junction bases outside the gene matches: 9. Here the CDR3 DNA reads TGTGCCAGCAGTTTGGGTAGCGGGATGGTTCCAGATACGCAGTATTTT. Encoded protein: CASSLGSGMVPDTQYF.

The chain couples TRBV7-3 to TRBJ2-1, with 9 bases aligning to TRBD2. V dropped 1 base and J dropped 6; count of bases not matched to a gene: 7. The length of the CDR3 is 16 residues. Germline assignment: CDR1 SGHTA and CDR2 FQGTGA. The CDR3 region is CASSLSAGGPVNEQFF. DNA for the CDR3: TGTGCCAGCAGCTTAAGCGCGGGAGGGCCGGTCAATGAGCAGTTCTTC.

CDR3 region: CASSLELAGGPYEQYF. The CDR3 nucleotides read TGCGCCAGCAGCCTCGAACTAGCGGGGGGCCCCTACGAGCAGTACTTC. The chain combines TRBV4-1 with TRBJ2-7; 12 nucleotides align to TRBD2. Trimming removed 4 bases from V and 2 bases from J; junction bases left unmatched: 6. Germline lookup yields CDR1 MGHRA and CDR2 YSYEKL. CDR3 size: 16 residues.

The chain uses TRBV28 and TRBJ1-4; 8 nucleotides line up with TRBD1. CDR3 size: 14 residues. The V and J ends lost 3 bases and 9 bases, in that order; junction bases with no gene match: 6. Germline CDR1 reads MDHEN; CDR2 reads SYDVKM. The CDR3 nucleotides read TGTGCCAGCAGTTTCCCGGGGGACAGGAAAAAACTGTTTTTT. It translates to CASSFPGDRKKLFF.

The V and J genes are TRBV15 and TRBJ1-1, with a possible D match to TRBD1 (5 bases). CDR1 is LNHNV, CDR2 YYDKDF, per germline (reference sequence). Trimming cost V 5 bases and J 3 bases, with 13 bases left between them. This CDR3 is 14 amino acids long. CDR3 DNA sequence: TGTGCCACCAGCTCCTCGGGGGAGGACACTGAAGCTTTCTTT. Amino acid sequence: CATSSSGEDTEAFF.

This chain links TRBV28 with TRBJ2-1, with 7 bases that match TRBD2. V gave up 2 bases and J gave up 6 bases; unmatched junction bases: 4. Germline V lookup: CDR1 MDHEN, CDR2 SYDVKM. CDR3 length equals 14 residues. CDR3 residues: CASSLASGTNEQFF. The DNA of the CDR3 is TGTGCCAGCAGTTTAGCTAGCGGCACCAATGAGCAGTTCTTC.